The source of this T cell receptor beta chain is a study of OX40 agonist ivuxolimab in advanced cancers. This table comes from immunoSEQ multiplex PCR, and its TCRdb copy is limited to in-frame clones, with some not included. Among about 89,000 clones listed, about 88% were seen once. V gave up 4 bases and J gave up 6 bases; unmatched junction bases: 12. Germline V gives CDR1 SGHRS, CDR2 YFSETQ. This CDR3 comprises 16 residues. Excluded were patients having autoimmune disease history or systemic immunosuppression. This clonotype was obtained from an adult with an advanced solid tumor such as melanoma, head and neck, liver or kidney cancer. Sequences were derived from CD4+ or CD8+ T cells sorted from blood, sampled in a trial of the OX40 agonist ivuxolimab. The V and J genes are TRBV5-1 and TRBJ1-1, with 10 bases lining up with TRBD1. CDR3 in amino acids: CASSASRDRGLSEAFF. The CDR3 nucleotides are TGCGCCAGCAGCGCTAGTCGGGACAGGGGTTTGTCTGAAGCTTTCTTT.